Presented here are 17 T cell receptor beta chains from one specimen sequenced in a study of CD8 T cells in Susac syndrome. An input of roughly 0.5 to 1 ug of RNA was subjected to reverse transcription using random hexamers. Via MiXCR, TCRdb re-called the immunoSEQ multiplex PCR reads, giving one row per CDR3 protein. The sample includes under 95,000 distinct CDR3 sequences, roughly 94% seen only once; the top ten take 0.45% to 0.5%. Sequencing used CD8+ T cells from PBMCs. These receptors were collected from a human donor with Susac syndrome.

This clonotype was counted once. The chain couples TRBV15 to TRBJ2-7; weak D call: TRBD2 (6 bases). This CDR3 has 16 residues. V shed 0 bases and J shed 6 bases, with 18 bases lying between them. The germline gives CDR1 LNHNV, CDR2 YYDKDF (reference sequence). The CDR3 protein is CATSRDPTSTSGEQYF. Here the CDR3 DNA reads TGTGCCACCAGCAGAGATCCCACTAGCACGTCCGGCGAGCAGTACTTC. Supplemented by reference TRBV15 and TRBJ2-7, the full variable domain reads DAMVIQNPRYQVTQFGKPVTLSCSQTLNHNVMYWYQQKSSQAPKLLFHYYDKDFNNEADTPDNFQSRRPNTSFCFLDIRSPGLGDTAMYLCATSRDPTSTSGEQYFGPGTRLTVT.

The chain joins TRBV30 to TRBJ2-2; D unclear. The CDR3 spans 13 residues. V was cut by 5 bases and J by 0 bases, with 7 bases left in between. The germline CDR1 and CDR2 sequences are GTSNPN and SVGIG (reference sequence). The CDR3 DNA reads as TGTGCCTGGCAACGCCCGAACACCGGGGAGCTGTTTTTT. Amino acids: CAWQRPNTGELFF.

The CDR3 reads CASRKTSGRDYEQYF. The DNA of the CDR3 is TGTGCCAGCAGAAAAACTAGCGGGAGGGACTACGAGCAGTACTTC. The rearrangement links TRBV28 to TRBJ2-7; the match to TRBD2 covers 13 bases. The CDR3 is 15 amino acids. CDR1 is MDHEN and CDR2 is SYDVKM in the germline V gene. The V gene end was trimmed by 6 bases and the J gene end by 3 bases; junction bases not matched to a gene: 5.

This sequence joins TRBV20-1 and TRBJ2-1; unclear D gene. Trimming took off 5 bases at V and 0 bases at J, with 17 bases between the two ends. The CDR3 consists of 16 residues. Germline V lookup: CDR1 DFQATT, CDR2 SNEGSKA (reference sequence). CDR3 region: CSAPQRSVGSYNEQFF. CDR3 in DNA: TGCAGTGCTCCCCAGAGGAGCGTAGGCTCCTACAATGAGCAGTTCTTC.

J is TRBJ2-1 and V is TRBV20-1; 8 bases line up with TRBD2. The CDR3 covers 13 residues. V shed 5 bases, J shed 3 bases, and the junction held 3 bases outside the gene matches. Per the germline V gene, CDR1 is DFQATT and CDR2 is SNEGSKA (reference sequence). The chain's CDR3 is CSARLANYNEQFF. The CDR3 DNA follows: TGCAGTGCTCGACTAGCGAACTACAATGAGCAGTTCTTC.

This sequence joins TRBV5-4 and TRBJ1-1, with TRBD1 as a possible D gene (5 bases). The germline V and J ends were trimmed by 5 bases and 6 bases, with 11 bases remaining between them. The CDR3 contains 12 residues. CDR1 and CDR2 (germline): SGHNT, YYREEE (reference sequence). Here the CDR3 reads CASSWGTAEAFF. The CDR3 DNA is TGTGCCAGCAGTTGGGGCACAGCTGAAGCTTTCTTT.

This CDR3 reads CSAEGADYGYTF. The CDR3 region has the DNA TGCAGCGCCGAGGGGGCAGACTATGGCTACACCTTC. The rearrangement uses TRBV29-1 and TRBJ1-2; 7 bases map to TRBD1. CDR1 is SQVTM and CDR2 is ANQGSEA in the germline V gene. The CDR3 runs 12 residues. V gave up 7 bases and J gave up 3 bases; unmatched junction bases: 5.

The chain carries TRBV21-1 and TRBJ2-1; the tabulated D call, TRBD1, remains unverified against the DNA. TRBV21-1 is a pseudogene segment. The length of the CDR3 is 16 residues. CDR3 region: CASSKIGAESYNEQFF. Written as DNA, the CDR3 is TGTGCCAGCAGCAAAATAGGGGCGGAATCCTACAATGAGCAGTTCTTC.

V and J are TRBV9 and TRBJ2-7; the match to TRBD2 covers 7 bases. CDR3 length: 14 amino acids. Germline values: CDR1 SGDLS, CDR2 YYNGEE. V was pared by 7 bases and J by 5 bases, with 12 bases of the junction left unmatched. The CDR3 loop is CASGTRDYWDEQYF. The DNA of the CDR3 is TGTGCCAGCGGAACCCGGGACTACTGGGACGAGCAGTACTTC.

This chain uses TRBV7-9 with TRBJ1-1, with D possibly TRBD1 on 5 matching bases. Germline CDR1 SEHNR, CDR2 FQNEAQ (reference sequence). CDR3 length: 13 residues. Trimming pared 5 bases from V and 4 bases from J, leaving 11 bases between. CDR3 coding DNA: TGTGCCAGCAGCACAGGTATGGGCACTGAAGCTTTCTTT. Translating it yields CASSTGMGTEAFF.

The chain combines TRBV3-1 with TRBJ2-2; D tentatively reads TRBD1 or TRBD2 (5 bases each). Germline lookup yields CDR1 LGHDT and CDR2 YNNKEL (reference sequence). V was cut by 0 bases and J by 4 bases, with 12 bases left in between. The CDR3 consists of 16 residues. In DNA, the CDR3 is TGTGCCAGCAGCCAAGACCCGGTAGGGACCACCGGGGAGCTGTTTTTT. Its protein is CASSQDPVGTTGELFF.

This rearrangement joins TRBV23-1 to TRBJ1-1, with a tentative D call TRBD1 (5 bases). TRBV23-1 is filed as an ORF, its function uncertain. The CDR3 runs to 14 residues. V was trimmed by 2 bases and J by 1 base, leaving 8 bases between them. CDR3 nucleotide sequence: TGCGCCAGCAGTCAACCGGGGGGGAACACTGAAGCTTTCTTT. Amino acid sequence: CASSQPGGNTEAFF.

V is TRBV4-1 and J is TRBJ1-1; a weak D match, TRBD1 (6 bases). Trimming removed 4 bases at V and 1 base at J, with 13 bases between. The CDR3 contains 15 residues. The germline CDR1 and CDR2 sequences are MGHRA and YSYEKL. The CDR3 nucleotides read TGCGCCAGCAGCCCTGGGAGGGGGGCGAACACTGAAGCTTTCTTT. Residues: CASSPGRGANTEAFF.

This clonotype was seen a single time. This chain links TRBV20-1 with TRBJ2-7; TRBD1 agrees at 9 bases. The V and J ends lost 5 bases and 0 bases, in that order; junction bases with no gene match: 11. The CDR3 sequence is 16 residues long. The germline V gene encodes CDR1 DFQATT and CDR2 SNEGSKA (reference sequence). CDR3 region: CSAGVTGQGYSYEQYF. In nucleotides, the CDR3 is TGCAGTGCTGGGGTTACGGGACAGGGATACTCCTACGAGCAGTACTTC.

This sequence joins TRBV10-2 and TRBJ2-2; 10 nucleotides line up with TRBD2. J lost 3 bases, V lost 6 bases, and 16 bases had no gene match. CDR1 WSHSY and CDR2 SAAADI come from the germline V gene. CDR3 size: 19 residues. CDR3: CASSGKREGLLRDTGELFF. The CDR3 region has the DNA TGCGCCAGCAGCGGAAAGCGGGAGGGCCTTCTGCGTGACACCGGGGAGCTGTTTTTT.

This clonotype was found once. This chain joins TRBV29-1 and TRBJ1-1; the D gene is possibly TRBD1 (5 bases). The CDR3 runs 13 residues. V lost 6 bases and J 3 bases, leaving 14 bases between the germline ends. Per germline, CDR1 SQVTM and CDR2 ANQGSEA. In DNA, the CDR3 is TGCAGCGTCGCTGGGGTAGGGGACACTGAAGCTTTCTTT. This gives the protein CSVAGVGDTEAFF.

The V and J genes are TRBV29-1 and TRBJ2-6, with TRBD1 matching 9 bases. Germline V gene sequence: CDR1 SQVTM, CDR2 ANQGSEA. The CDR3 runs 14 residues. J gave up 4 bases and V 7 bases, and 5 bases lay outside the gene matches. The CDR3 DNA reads TGCAGCGCGGGACAGGGCTCCGGGGCCAACGTCCTGACTTTC. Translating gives CSAGQGSGANVLTF.